The 4 T cell receptor beta chains below all came from one sample that was sequenced in a study of multiple sclerosis patients with progressive multifocal leukoencephalopathy. Using immunoSEQ multiplex PCR, the repertoire was profiled, and TCRdb retains in-frame clones only, with some absent. The sample yields 25,000 to 35,000 clones, about 88% seen once. Time point indicated: before natalizumab initiation. The specimen sequenced was PBMCs. These receptors originate from a human donor with multiple sclerosis.

The J gene is TRBJ2-2, the V gene TRBV6-5, with no clear D. Germline CDR1 is MNHEY and CDR2 is SVGAGI. The CDR3 sequence is 14 residues long. Trimming took off 2 bases at V and 6 bases at J, with 10 bases between the two ends. CDR3 sequence (DNA): TGTGCCAGCAGTTACACCGAATGGGCCGGGGAGCTGTTTTTT. It yields the protein CASSYTEWAGELFF.

This clone was counted only a few times. The V gene is TRBV10-3, the J gene TRBJ1-1; TRBD1 aligns across 8 bases. J gave up 5 bases and V 6 bases, and 2 bases lay outside the gene matches. Germline values: CDR1 ENHRY, CDR2 SYGVKD. The CDR3 runs 12 residues. The CDR3 bases are TGTGCCATCAGACAGGGGGGGACTGAAGCTTTCTTT. Translated, it gives CAIRQGGTEAFF.

The chain links TRBV15 to TRBJ2-7; D is undetermined. Germline CDR1 LNHNV, CDR2 YYDKDF (reference sequence). CDR3 size: 14 residues. V was clipped by 0 bases and J by 0 bases, with 6 bases between them. The chain's CDR3 is CATSRDLSSYEQYF. CDR3 in DNA: TGTGCCACCAGCAGAGATCTTAGCTCCTACGAGCAGTACTTC.

The chain couples TRBV5-4 to TRBJ2-5; D unclear. The CDR3 consists of 14 residues. V lost 5 bases, J lost 5 bases, and 16 bases lay in between. Germline assignment: CDR1 SGHNT and CDR2 YYREEE (reference sequence). The CDR3 reads CASRQRAAGETQYF. The CDR3, as DNA: TGTGCCAGCAGACAACGCGCGGCTGGGGAGACCCAGTACTTC. Complete variable domain (other parts from reference TRBV5-4 and TRBJ2-5): ETGVTQSPTHLIKTRGQQVTLRCSSQSGHNTVSWYQQALGQGPQFIFQYYREEENGRGNFPPRFSGLQFPNYSSELNVNALELDDSALYLCASRQRAAGETQYFGPGTRLLVL.